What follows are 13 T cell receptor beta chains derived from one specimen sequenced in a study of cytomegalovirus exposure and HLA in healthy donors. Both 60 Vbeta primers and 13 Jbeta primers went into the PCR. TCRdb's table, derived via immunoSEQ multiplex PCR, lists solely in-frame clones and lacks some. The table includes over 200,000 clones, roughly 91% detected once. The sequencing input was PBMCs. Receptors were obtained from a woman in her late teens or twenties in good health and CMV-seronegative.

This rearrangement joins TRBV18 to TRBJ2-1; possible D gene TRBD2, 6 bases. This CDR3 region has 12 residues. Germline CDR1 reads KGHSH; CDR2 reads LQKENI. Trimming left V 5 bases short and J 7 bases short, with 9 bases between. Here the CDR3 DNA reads TGTGCCAGCTCAGGGGACTTAAATGAGCAGTTCTTC. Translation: CASSGDLNEQFF.

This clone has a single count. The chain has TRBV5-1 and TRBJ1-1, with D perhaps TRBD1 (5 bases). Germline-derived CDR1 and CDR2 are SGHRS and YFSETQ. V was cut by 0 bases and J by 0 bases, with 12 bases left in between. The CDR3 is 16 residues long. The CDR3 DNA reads TGCGCCAGCAGCTTGGATCTACAGGTCATGAACACTGAAGCTTTCTTT. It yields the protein CASSLDLQVMNTEAFF.

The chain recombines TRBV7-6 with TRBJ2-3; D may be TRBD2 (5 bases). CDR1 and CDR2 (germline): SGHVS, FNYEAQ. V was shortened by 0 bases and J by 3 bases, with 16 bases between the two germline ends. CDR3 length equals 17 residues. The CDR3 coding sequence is TGTGCCAGCAGCTTAGCGGCGCTACTAGGTCATACAGATACGCAGTATTTT. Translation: CASSLAALLGHTDTQYF.

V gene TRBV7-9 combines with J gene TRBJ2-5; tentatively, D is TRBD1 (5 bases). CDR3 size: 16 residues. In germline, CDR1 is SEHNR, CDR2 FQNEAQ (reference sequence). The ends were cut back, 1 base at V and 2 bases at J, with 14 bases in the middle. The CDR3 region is CASSLGVRVGQETQYF. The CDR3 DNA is TGTGCCAGCAGCTTAGGGGTCAGGGTGGGACAAGAGACCCAGTACTTC.

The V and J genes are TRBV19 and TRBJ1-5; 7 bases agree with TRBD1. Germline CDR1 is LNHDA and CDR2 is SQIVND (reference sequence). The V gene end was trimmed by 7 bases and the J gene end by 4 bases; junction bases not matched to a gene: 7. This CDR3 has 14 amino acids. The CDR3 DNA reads TGTGCCAGTAACGTACAGGGGATGAATCAGCCCCAGCATTTT. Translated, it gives CASNVQGMNQPQHF.

The CDR3: CAWSRLAGEQYF. The CDR3 DNA sequence: TGTGCCTGGAGTCGCCTAGCGGGCGAGCAGTACTTC. The rearrangement uses TRBV30 and TRBJ2-7; 8 bases fit TRBD2. Germline CDR1 reads GTSNPN; CDR2 reads SVGIG (reference sequence). After removal of 2 bases from V and 6 bases from J, the junction contained 3 bases not matched to a gene. This CDR3 is built from 12 residues.

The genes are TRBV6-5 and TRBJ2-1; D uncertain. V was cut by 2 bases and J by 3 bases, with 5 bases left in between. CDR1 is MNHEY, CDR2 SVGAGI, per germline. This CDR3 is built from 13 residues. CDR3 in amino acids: CASSYLNYNEQFF. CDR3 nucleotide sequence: TGTGCCAGCAGTTACCTAAACTACAATGAGCAGTTCTTC.

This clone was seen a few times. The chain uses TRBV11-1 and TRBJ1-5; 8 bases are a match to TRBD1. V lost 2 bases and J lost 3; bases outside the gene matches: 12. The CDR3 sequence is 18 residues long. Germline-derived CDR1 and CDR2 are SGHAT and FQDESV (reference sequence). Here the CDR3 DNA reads TGTGCCAGCAGCTTATCGGGACAGGACCGCCGGGTCAATCAGCCCCAGCATTTT. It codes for CASSLSGQDRRVNQPQHF. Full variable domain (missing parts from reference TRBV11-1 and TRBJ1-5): EAEVAQSPRYKITEKSQAVAFWCDPISGHATLYWYRQILGQGPELLVQFQDESVVDDSQLPKDRFSAERLKGVDSTLKIQPAELGDSAMYLCASSLSGQDRRVNQPQHFGDGTRLSIL.

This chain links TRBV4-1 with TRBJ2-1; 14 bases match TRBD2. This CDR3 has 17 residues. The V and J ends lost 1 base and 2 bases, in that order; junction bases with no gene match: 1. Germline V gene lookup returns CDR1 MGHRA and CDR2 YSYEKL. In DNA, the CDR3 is TGCGCCAGCAGCCAAGGACTAGCGGGGGGGCCCTACAATGAGCAGTTCTTC. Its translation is CASSQGLAGGPYNEQFF.

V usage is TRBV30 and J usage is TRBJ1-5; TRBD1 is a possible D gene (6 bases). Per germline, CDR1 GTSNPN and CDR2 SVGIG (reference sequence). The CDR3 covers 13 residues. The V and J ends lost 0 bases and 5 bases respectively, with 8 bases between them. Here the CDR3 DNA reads TGTGCCTGGAGTGTACAGGGACATCAGCCCCAGCATTTT. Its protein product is CAWSVQGHQPQHF. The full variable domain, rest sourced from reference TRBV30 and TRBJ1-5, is SQTIHQWPATLVQPVGSPLSLECTVEGTSNPNLYWYRQAAGRGLQLLFYSVGIGQISSEVPQNLSASRPQDRQFILSSKKLLLSDSGFYLCAWSVQGHQPQHFGDGTRLSIL.

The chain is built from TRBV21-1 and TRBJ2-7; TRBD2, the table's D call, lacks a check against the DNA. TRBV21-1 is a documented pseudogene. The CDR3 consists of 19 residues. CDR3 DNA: TGTGCCAGCAGCAACCCGGACATTCGTAGCGGGCAGCTCTACTACGAGCAGTACTTC. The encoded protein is CASSNPDIRSGQLYYEQYF.

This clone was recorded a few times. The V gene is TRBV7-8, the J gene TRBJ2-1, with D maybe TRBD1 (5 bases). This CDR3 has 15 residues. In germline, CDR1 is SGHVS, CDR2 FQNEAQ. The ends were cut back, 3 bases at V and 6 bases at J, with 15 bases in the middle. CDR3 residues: CASSLWQGPSNEQFF. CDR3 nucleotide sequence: TGTGCCAGCAGCTTGTGGCAGGGCCCAAGCAATGAGCAGTTCTTC.

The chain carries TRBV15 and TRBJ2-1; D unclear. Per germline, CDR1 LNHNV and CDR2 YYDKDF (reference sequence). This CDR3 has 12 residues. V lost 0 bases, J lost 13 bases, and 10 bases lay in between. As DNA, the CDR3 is TGTGCCACCAGCAGAGATACGAGTCTCCAGTTCTTC. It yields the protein CATSRDTSLQFF.